This is a list of T cell receptor beta chains from one sample in a study of blood T cell repertoires in COVID-19. Sequencing used immunoSEQ multiplex PCR; TCRdb keeps in-frame clones, though not all of them. The sample records some 140,000 clones, roughly 83% being singletons. The sequenced sample was peripheral blood. These TCRs come from a woman at least 80 years old with acute or convalescent COVID-19. CDR3s include the opening cysteine and the closing phenylalanine or tryptophan. The order of the fields is V gene, D gene, clone size, J gene, CDR3 DNA, CDR3 protein. D genes are given only for firm matches. A row's size may be missing; if present it is once, few, many or a size class.

v_call: TRBV6-2/TRBV6-3
d_call: .
clone_size: .
j_call: TRBJ2-7
cdr3_nt: TGTGCCAGCAGCTCAATAAACAGGGACGAGCAGTACTTC
cdr3_aa: CASSSINRDEQYF

v_call: TRBV2
d_call: .
clone_size: .
j_call: TRBJ1-4
cdr3_nt: TGTGCCAGCAGTGAGACAAATGAAAAACTGTTTTTT
cdr3_aa: CASSETNEKLFF

v_call: TRBV7-2
d_call: .
clone_size: .
j_call: TRBJ1-5
cdr3_nt: TGTGCCAGCAGCTTAGGCGGCAGTTATCAGCCCCAGCATTTT
cdr3_aa: CASSLGGSYQPQHF

v_call: TRBV29-1
d_call: .
clone_size: few
j_call: TRBJ1-1
cdr3_nt: TGCAGCGTTGAAGGGTATGAAACGGGAACTGAAGCTTTCTTT
cdr3_aa: CSVEGYETGTEAFF

v_call: TRBV6-5
d_call: TRBD1
clone_size: once
j_call: TRBJ1-2
cdr3_nt: TGTGCCAGCAGCCCAGGGGGCGCAGCGTCCTATGGCTACACCTTC
cdr3_aa: CASSPGGAASYGYTF

v_call: TRBV7-2
d_call: .
clone_size: few
j_call: TRBJ1-5
cdr3_nt: TGTGCCAGCAGCTTAGAGGAGGACCCCAATCAGCCCCAGCATTTT
cdr3_aa: CASSLEEDPNQPQHF

v_call: TRBV6-6
d_call: TRBD1
clone_size: .
j_call: TRBJ2-5
cdr3_nt: TGTGCCAGCAGTTACTCGGGACAGAGTCAAGAGACCCAGTACTTC
cdr3_aa: CASSYSGQSQETQYF

v_call: TRBV4-3
d_call: .
clone_size: once
j_call: TRBJ1-2
cdr3_nt: TGCGCCAGCAGCCAAGAAGGGTTGACAGCTGATGGCTACACCTTC
cdr3_aa: CASSQEGLTADGYTF

v_call: TRBV29-1
d_call: .
clone_size: .
j_call: TRBJ1-1
cdr3_nt: TGCAGCGTTGAAGATAATGCGCAGGGGTGGACTGAAGCTTTCTTT
cdr3_aa: CSVEDNAQGWTEAFF

v_call: TRBV19
d_call: .
clone_size: .
j_call: TRBJ1-4
cdr3_nt: TGTGCCAGTAGTAAGGACACCTCTGAAAAACTGTTTTTT
cdr3_aa: CASSKDTSEKLFF

v_call: TRBV9
d_call: .
clone_size: once
j_call: TRBJ1-2
cdr3_nt: TGTGCCAGCGCTACCGGGGGGAATACTAACTATGGCTACACCTTC
cdr3_aa: CASATGGNTNYGYTF

v_call: TRBV2
d_call: TRBD1
clone_size: .
j_call: TRBJ1-2
cdr3_nt: TGTGCCAGCACCACAGGGGTGGCGGGCTACACCTTC
cdr3_aa: CASTTGVAGYTF

v_call: TRBV5-1
d_call: .
clone_size: few
j_call: TRBJ1-1
cdr3_nt: TGCGCCAGCAGCTTCGGACCCGGGGACACTGAAGCTTTCTTT
cdr3_aa: CASSFGPGDTEAFF

v_call: TRBV4-3
d_call: .
clone_size: .
j_call: TRBJ1-1
cdr3_nt: TGCGCCAGCAGCCAAGATCAGGAGAGACAGTTGAACACTGAAGCTTTCTTT
cdr3_aa: CASSQDQERQLNTEAFF

v_call: TRBV7-9
d_call: .
clone_size: .
j_call: TRBJ1-2
cdr3_nt: TGTGCCAGCAGCTTAAATTCAAACTATGGCTACACCTTC
cdr3_aa: CASSLNSNYGYTF

v_call: TRBV4-1
d_call: TRBD1
clone_size: few
j_call: TRBJ2-5
cdr3_nt: TGCGCCAGCAGCCACAGGGGGAGTGAGACCCAGTACTTC
cdr3_aa: CASSHRGSETQYF

v_call: TRBV27
d_call: TRBD2
clone_size: .
j_call: TRBJ2-3
cdr3_nt: TGTGCCAGCAGCCCCCCCAAGCGCTTGGCGGGGGCAGATACGCAGTATTTT
cdr3_aa: CASSPPKRLAGADTQYF

v_call: TRBV6-5
d_call: .
clone_size: few
j_call: TRBJ1-2
cdr3_nt: TGTGCCAGCAGGGGGACCGGAGGGTATGGCTACACCTTC
cdr3_aa: CASRGTGGYGYTF

v_call: TRBV20-1
d_call: TRBD1
clone_size: .
j_call: TRBJ1-1
cdr3_nt: TGCAGTGCTAGTAGGGGGCGTCCTGAAGCTTTCTTT
cdr3_aa: CSASRGRPEAFF

v_call: TRBV19
d_call: .
clone_size: .
j_call: TRBJ1-4
cdr3_nt: TGTGCCAGTAGTAGGCGGGCCGAAAAACTGTTTTTT
cdr3_aa: CASSRRAEKLFF

v_call: TRBV19
d_call: TRBD1
clone_size: .
j_call: TRBJ1-1
cdr3_nt: TGTGCCAGTAGTATGCGTGGGACAGGGAACACTGAAGCTTTCTTT
cdr3_aa: CASSMRGTGNTEAFF

v_call: TRBV7-2
d_call: .
clone_size: .
j_call: TRBJ2-7
cdr3_nt: TGTGCCAGCAGCTTAGCGGGGCGGAGTTACGAGCAGTACTTC
cdr3_aa: CASSLAGRSYEQYF

v_call: TRBV6-2/TRBV6-3
d_call: TRBD1
clone_size: .
j_call: TRBJ2-5
cdr3_nt: TGTGCCAGCAGTTACGACGGACAGGGGGTCCAAGAGACCCAGTACTTC
cdr3_aa: CASSYDGQGVQETQYF

v_call: TRBV6-5
d_call: .
clone_size: few
j_call: TRBJ1-3
cdr3_nt: TGTGCCAGCAGCCCAGGGAGGGGTGGAAACACCATATATTTT
cdr3_aa: CASSPGRGGNTIYF

v_call: TRBV4-1
d_call: .
clone_size: once
j_call: TRBJ2-7
cdr3_nt: TGCGCCAGCAGCCAAAATCAGGGGACCCCCTACGAGCAGTACTTC
cdr3_aa: CASSQNQGTPYEQYF

v_call: TRBV6-5
d_call: TRBD1
clone_size: .
j_call: TRBJ1-1
cdr3_nt: TGTGCCAGCAGGCGACAGGGTACGAACACTGAAGCTTTCTTT
cdr3_aa: CASRRQGTNTEAFF

v_call: TRBV24-1
d_call: TRBD1
clone_size: .
j_call: TRBJ1-2
cdr3_nt: TGTGCCACCAGTAGGGACAGGAACTATGGCTACACCTTC
cdr3_aa: CATSRDRNYGYTF

v_call: TRBV21-1
d_call: .
clone_size: .
j_call: TRBJ2-7
cdr3_nt: TGTGCCAGCAGCCACCGGGACAGCCGGACCTACGAGCAGTACTTC
cdr3_aa: CASSHRDSRTYEQYF

v_call: TRBV2
d_call: .
clone_size: .
j_call: TRBJ2-7
cdr3_nt: TGTGCCAGCAGGGGACAGGGCGAGATGACGACTAGCGGATACGAGCAGTACTTC
cdr3_aa: CASRGQGEMTTSGYEQYF

v_call: TRBV11-2
d_call: TRBD1
clone_size: few
j_call: TRBJ1-5
cdr3_nt: TGTGCCAGCAGCTTAGGGATGACAGGGCGAAATCAGCCCCAGCATTTT
cdr3_aa: CASSLGMTGRNQPQHF

v_call: TRBV18
d_call: TRBD1
clone_size: .
j_call: TRBJ2-7
cdr3_nt: TGTGCCAGCTCACCAGACAGGGATGACTACGAGCAGTACTTC
cdr3_aa: CASSPDRDDYEQYF

v_call: TRBV29-1
d_call: TRBD1
clone_size: .
j_call: TRBJ1-2
cdr3_nt: TGCAGCGCTCCCCGACAGGGAGGACGCTATGGCTACACCTTC
cdr3_aa: CSAPRQGGRYGYTF

v_call: TRBV30
d_call: .
clone_size: .
j_call: TRBJ2-7
cdr3_nt: TGTGCCTGGAGTCTTACGGGGTTTAGGGGGGAGCAGTACTTC
cdr3_aa: CAWSLTGFRGEQYF

v_call: TRBV5-1
d_call: .
clone_size: .
j_call: TRBJ2-2
cdr3_nt: TGCGCCACCCGGCTTGGGGCGGCCGGGGAGCTGTTTTTT
cdr3_aa: CATRLGAAGELFF

v_call: TRBV29-1
d_call: TRBD1
clone_size: .
j_call: TRBJ1-2
cdr3_nt: TGCAGCGTCTCGACAGGGACGAGTGGCTACACCTTC
cdr3_aa: CSVSTGTSGYTF

v_call: TRBV10-2
d_call: TRBD1
clone_size: .
j_call: TRBJ1-1
cdr3_nt: TGCGCCAGCAGACCGACAGGGGGCAAAGGGAACACTGAAGCTTTCTTT
cdr3_aa: CASRPTGGKGNTEAFF

v_call: TRBV7-8
d_call: TRBD1
clone_size: .
j_call: TRBJ1-2
cdr3_nt: TGTGCCAGCAGCTTAGTCGCGACAGGGGGCACCTATGGCTACACCTTC
cdr3_aa: CASSLVATGGTYGYTF

v_call: TRBV30
d_call: .
clone_size: .
j_call: TRBJ1-5
cdr3_nt: TGTGCCTGGAGTAACGGGGGGGATCAGCCCCAGCATTTT
cdr3_aa: CAWSNGGDQPQHF

v_call: TRBV6-2/TRBV6-3
d_call: TRBD1
clone_size: few
j_call: TRBJ2-1
cdr3_nt: TGTGCCAGCAGTGATCTCGACAGGGATGGTCAGTTCTTC
cdr3_aa: CASSDLDRDGQFF

v_call: TRBV6-5
d_call: .
clone_size: few
j_call: TRBJ2-2
cdr3_nt: TGTGCCAGCAGTTACTCGACTCGGCGAGGGGAGCTGTTTTTT
cdr3_aa: CASSYSTRRGELFF

v_call: TRBV19
d_call: .
clone_size: .
j_call: TRBJ2-6
cdr3_nt: TGTGCCAGTAGTCTTATAGGGGGAGGGGCCTCTGGGGCCAACGTCCTGACTTTC
cdr3_aa: CASSLIGGGASGANVLTF

v_call: TRBV11-2
d_call: TRBD1
clone_size: once
j_call: TRBJ1-1
cdr3_nt: TGTGCCAGCAGCTTAGTGCGAGGACAGGGGAACACTGAAGCTTTCTTT
cdr3_aa: CASSLVRGQGNTEAFF

v_call: TRBV6-1
d_call: .
clone_size: .
j_call: TRBJ2-2
cdr3_nt: TGTGCCAGCAGTTTTCGGGGGACCGGGGAGCTGTTTTTT
cdr3_aa: CASSFRGTGELFF

v_call: TRBV13
d_call: .
clone_size: .
j_call: TRBJ2-1
cdr3_nt: TGTGCCAGCAGCCAAGGAGGGGGCCCCTCCTACAATGAGCAGTTCTTC
cdr3_aa: CASSQGGGPSYNEQFF

v_call: TRBV3-1/TRBV3-2
d_call: .
clone_size: few
j_call: TRBJ2-7
cdr3_nt: TGTGCCAGCAGCCAAACCCAGTGGGGAGACCCCTACGAGCAGTACTTC
cdr3_aa: CASSQTQWGDPYEQYF